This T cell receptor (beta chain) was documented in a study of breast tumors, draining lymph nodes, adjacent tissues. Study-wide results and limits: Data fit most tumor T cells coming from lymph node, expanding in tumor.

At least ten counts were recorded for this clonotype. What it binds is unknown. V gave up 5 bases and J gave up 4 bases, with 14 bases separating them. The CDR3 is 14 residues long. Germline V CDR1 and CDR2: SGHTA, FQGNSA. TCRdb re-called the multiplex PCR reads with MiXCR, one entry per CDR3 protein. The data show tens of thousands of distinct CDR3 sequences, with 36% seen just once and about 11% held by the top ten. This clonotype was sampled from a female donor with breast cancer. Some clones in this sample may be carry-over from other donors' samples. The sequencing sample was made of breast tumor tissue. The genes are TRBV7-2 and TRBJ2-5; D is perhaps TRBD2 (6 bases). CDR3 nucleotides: TGTGCCAGCAGCGTCCGGGACTCGAGAGAGACCCAGTACTTC. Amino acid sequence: CASSVRDSRETQYF.